These T cell receptor beta chains were read from a single sample in a study of cytomegalovirus exposure and HLA in healthy donors. Using immunoSEQ multiplex PCR, the repertoire was profiled, and TCRdb retains in-frame clones only, with some absent. The repertoire includes over 120,000 clones, roughly four fifths of them detected once, and roughly 6.6% sits in the top ten. Sequences were obtained from PBMCs. The origin of the receptors is a man between 25 and 39 years old in good health and CMV-seronegative. Each CDR3 is given with its conserved first and last residue. A D gene is named only where the DNA matches it firmly. Clone size is stated in some rows and not others, as once, few, many or a class when expanded.

v_gene,j_gene,d_gene,abundance,CDR3nt,CDR3aa
TRBV10-3,TRBJ1-3,TRBD1,.,TGTGCCATCAGTGCACCCCGGGACAGACTCTCTGGAAACACCATATATTTT,CAISAPRDRLSGNTIYF
TRBV6-6,TRBJ1-5,.,.,TGTGCCAGCGGGCAAAATCAGCCCCAGCATTTT,CASGQNQPQHF
TRBV6-6,TRBJ1-1,.,.,TGTGCCAGCAGCCAAGGGGTGAACACTGAAGCTTTCTTT,CASSQGVNTEAFF
TRBV19,TRBJ1-2,TRBD1,.,TGTGCCAGTAGGGGACAGGGGAACTATGGCTACACCTTC,CASRGQGNYGYTF
TRBV11-2,TRBJ1-5,TRBD1,.,TGTGCCAGCAGCCAAGGAAACAGGGGCCTAGGGCCCCAGCATTTT,CASSQGNRGLGPQHF
TRBV10-1,TRBJ2-5,.,.,TGCGCCAGCAGTGAGACAGTTCAAGAGACCCAGTACTTC,CASSETVQETQYF
TRBV5-5,TRBJ1-1,.,.,TGTGCCAGCAGCTGGAGGCATGGGACAATGGGGACTGAAGCTTTCTTT,CASSWRHGTMGTEAFF
TRBV18,TRBJ2-2,.,.,TGTGCCAGCTCATCGTCGAACACCGGGGAGCTGTTTTTT,CASSSSNTGELFF
TRBV5-1,TRBJ1-2,.,.,TGCGCCAGCAGCTTGGAACCAGGGGTTCCTGGCTACACCTTC,CASSLEPGVPGYTF
TRBV28,TRBJ2-7,TRBD2,.,TGTGCCAGCAGTTCCTCCGGGACTAGCGGGAGGATCCGAACCTACGAGCAGTACTTC,CASSSSGTSGRIRTYEQYF
TRBV6-1,TRBJ1-2,TRBD1,.,TGTGCCAGCAGTGAAGCGGACAGGGGGAACGGCTACACCTTC,CASSEADRGNGYTF
TRBV28,TRBJ1-2,TRBD1,once,TGTGCCAGCAGTTTACTTACGATGGGGGACAGGGGCCGGAACTATGGCTACACCTTC,CASSLLTMGDRGRNYGYTF
TRBV9,TRBJ1-1,.,once,TGTGCCAGCAGCGTAGGGAGGAACACTGAAGCTTTCTTT,CASSVGRNTEAFF
TRBV7-2,TRBJ2-5,TRBD2,.,TGTGCCAGCAGCCCCCGGGATAGCGGGGGAGAGACCCAGTACTTC,CASSPRDSGGETQYF
TRBV28,TRBJ1-2,.,.,TGTGCCAGCAGTCTACAGGTCCCCTATGGCTACACCTTC,CASSLQVPYGYTF
TRBV28,TRBJ2-1,TRBD2,.,TGTGCCAGCAGTTTTGCGGCGGGAGTCTACAATGAGCAGTTCTTC,CASSFAAGVYNEQFF